This TCR beta chain comes out of a study of blood T cell repertoires in COVID-19 (dated by TCRdb to about 2020). As for the study more broadly: Samples from collaborators originated in the United States, Italy and Spain and spanned both the acute and convalescent phases of COVID-19. The prospective study material was composed of cDNA or gDNA derived from T cells, B-cell-depleted T cells, or PBMCs. Subjects who had been exposed to COVID-19, were actively infected with it, or had recovered from it provided the deeply sampled blood TCRbeta repertoires that made up the dataset. The repertoires were made available in a free public database intended to serve as a resource for research on the immune response to SARS-CoV-2. The samples were drawn from the first 160 participants of the ongoing ImmuneRACE study and from about 1,200 subjects provided by 6 global collaborators. Sample metadata almost always included a de-identified subject ID, COVID-19 status, age in years and sex. Where available, HLA class I and class II types were obtained from metadata supplied by the sample provider rather than from assay-based typing.

The germline V gene sets CDR1 to SGDLS and CDR2 to YYNGEE. V and J lose 0 bases and 4 bases, and a span of 16 bases separates them. The CDR3 sequence holds 17 residues, the cysteine and phenylalanine included. Only CDR3 DNA remains: 51 bases, in frame from the first base. With respect to this clone: Its antigen is currently not known. The input lacks base qualities; no much larger clone sits a single base away.

The immunoSEQ Assay, a bias-controlled multiplex PCR, was used to amplify TCRbeta CDR3 regions from genomic DNA. For the original study's pipeline: The number of nucleated cells in each sample was estimated by amplification of reference gene primers within the assay. To quantify the absolute abundance of each unique TCRbeta CDR3 rearrangement, sequence reads were collapsed and filtered. For each sample, productive Simpson clonality was calculated as the square root of Simpson's diversity index across productive rearrangements. TCRdb took over this immuneACCESS table, retaining in-frame rearrangements with V and J assigned. Such tables are incomplete; in checked studies, under half of the missing clones stem from an unresolved V gene, and the remainder is unexplained. V and J calls and clone size are copied from that table; D and trimming were computed from the DNA. The sample contains under 140,000 clones, around 82% of them found a single time. 16% of the sample rests with the top ten.

The collaborating institutions used their own protocols to collect whole blood in K2EDTA tubes. For TCRbeta analysis, collaborators shipped samples in one of three forms: frozen whole blood, isolated PBMCs, or DNA extracted from either of those sample types. Findings and caveats that apply to the study as a whole: The quantity of clinical and demographic metadata differed by source and by participant and was supplied without curation.

The receptor was isolated from a woman aged 55-75 years with acute or convalescent COVID-19. Sequenced: peripheral blood. Rearrangement joined TRBV9 to TRBJ2-2; TRBD2 could be the D gene, as 5 bases match. The DNA sequence is given as TGTGCCAGCAGCGTAGGCCCACTAGGAGGAGGCACCGGGGAGCTGTTTTTT. The encoded protein is CASSVGPLGGGTGELFF.